Following are 28 T cell receptor beta chains from one sample sequenced in a study of blood T cell repertoires in COVID-19. The repertoire was sequenced with immunoSEQ multiplex PCR; TCRdb's copy has only in-frame clones and lacks some. The sample lists roughly 120,000 clones, roughly nine tenths occurring once. The specimen sequenced was peripheral blood. The receptors originated from a man between 45 and 60 years old with active COVID-19.

The chain uses TRBV18 and TRBJ2-3, with 7 bases aligning to TRBD2. The CDR3 consists of 16 residues. V trimming: 0 bases; J trimming: 7 bases; junction bases outside the gene matches: 10. The germline CDR1 and CDR2 sequences are KGHSH and LQKENI. Here the CDR3 DNA reads TGTGCCAGCTCACCACCGGATAGTCTAGCGGCGAATACGCAGTATTTT. It is translated as CASSPPDSLAANTQYF.

CDR3 residues: CASSLFGFGGSYGYTF. DNA of the CDR3: TGTGCCAGCAGTTTATTTGGCTTTGGAGGGAGTTATGGCTACACCTTC. This rearrangement joins TRBV28 to TRBJ1-2; D is unclear. CDR1 and CDR2 (germline): MDHEN, SYDVKM. With 1 base removed from V and 5 bases from J, the gap between germline ends came to 17 bases. CDR3 size: 16 residues.

The chain links TRBV19 to TRBJ2-7; a weak D match, TRBD2 (5 bases). Germline values: CDR1 LNHDA, CDR2 SQIVND (reference sequence). The CDR3 is 13 residues long. V was clipped by 2 bases and J by 7 bases, with 12 bases between them. CDR3 protein: CASSIMAGGEQYV. Here the CDR3 DNA reads TGTGCCAGTAGTATAATGGCTGGCGGGGAGCAGTACGTC.

This clone has a single count. The rearrangement uses TRBV6-5 and TRBJ1-2; 8 nucleotides match TRBD1. Germline values: CDR1 MNHEY, CDR2 SVGAGI. Trimming cost V 6 bases and J 4 bases; bases outside gene matches: 7. The CDR3 runs to 14 residues. The CDR3 DNA sequence: TGTGCCAGCAGGAGACAGGGGCCTCCCTATGGCTACACCTTC. Translating gives CASRRQGPPYGYTF.

The chain couples TRBV5-1 to TRBJ2-1, with 8 bases matching TRBD2. V gave up 2 bases and J gave up 7 bases; unmatched junction bases: 11. Germline V gene data show CDR1 as SGHRS and CDR2 as YFSETQ. This CDR3 has 16 residues. The DNA of the CDR3 is TGCGCCAGCAGCTTCACAGGGATCGGCGGGGGGAATGAGCAGTTCTTC. Amino acids: CASSFTGIGGGNEQFF.

This rearrangement joins TRBV19 to TRBJ2-1; 12 positions match TRBD2. CDR3 length: 17 amino acids. V trimming: 5 bases; J trimming: 3 bases; junction bases outside the gene matches: 8. CDR1 is LNHDA, CDR2 SQIVND, per germline (reference sequence). CDR3 sequence: CASSLDWTSGVYNEQFF. The CDR3 DNA is TGTGCCAGTAGTCTCGACTGGACTAGCGGGGTCTACAATGAGCAGTTCTTC.

This chain links TRBV19 with TRBJ2-3; 7 bases match TRBD2. The CDR3 runs 16 residues. Trimming took 4 bases from V and 3 from J; bases not matched to a gene: 10. Germline CDR1 LNHDA, CDR2 SQIVND (reference sequence). CDR3 in DNA: TGTGCCAGTAGTAGGACACTCCTCGGGAGGACAGATACGCAGTATTTT. This gives the protein CASSRTLLGRTDTQYF.

The chain links TRBV7-8 to TRBJ2-2; 10 bases match TRBD2. Germline V gives CDR1 SGHVS, CDR2 FQNEAQ. Unmatched junction bases numbered 5, after V lost 4 bases and J lost 0 bases. The CDR3 is made up of 17 amino acids. CDR3 sequence (DNA): TGTGCCAGCAGCTCCTTAGCGGGAGGAGCGAACACCGGGGAGCTGTTTTTT. As protein: CASSSLAGGANTGELFF.

This rearrangement joins TRBV3-1 (or the pseudogene TRBV3-2) to TRBJ1-1, with a possible D match to TRBD1 (5 bases). The CDR3 runs 13 residues. CDR1 and CDR2 (germline): LGHDT, YNNKEL (reference sequence). Trimming pared 4 bases from V and 2 bases from J, leaving 8 bases between. CDR3 sequence: CASSPDSNTEAFF. CDR3 nucleotide sequence: TGTGCCAGCAGCCCAGACAGTAACACTGAAGCTTTCTTT.

The chain carries TRBV28 and TRBJ2-7; 11 nucleotides align to TRBD2. The ends lost 5 bases at V and 2 bases at J; junction bases unmatched: 8. CDR3 length: 16 residues. Germline V CDR1 and CDR2: MDHEN, SYDVKM. CDR3 sequence (DNA): TGTGCCAGCAGTCCCCCGCTAGCGGGAGGCCCCTACGAGCAGTACGTC. Translated: CASSPPLAGGPYEQYV.

The count of this clone is one. The rearrangement links TRBV4-1 to TRBJ2-3, with D possibly TRBD2 on 6 matching bases. The V and J ends lost 0 bases and 1 base respectively, with 17 bases between them. The CDR3 has 18 amino acids. Germline-derived CDR1 and CDR2 are MGHRA and YSYEKL. This CDR3 is CASSQDWRGGEGTDTQYF. The CDR3 region has the DNA TGCGCCAGCAGCCAAGATTGGCGGGGTGGGGAAGGCACAGATACGCAGTATTTT.

V and J are TRBV7-9 and TRBJ2-2, with D perhaps TRBD2 (6 bases). CDR1 and CDR2 (germline): SEHNR, FQNEAQ (reference sequence). Deletions cut 2 bases from V and 5 bases from J, with 12 bases between. The CDR3 covers 15 residues. The DNA of the CDR3 is TGTGCCAGCAGCTTAAGTGGGACTTGGACCGGGGAGCTGTTTTTT. Translation: CASSLSGTWTGELFF. The full variable domain, with the rest looked up from reference TRBV7-9 and TRBJ2-2, is DTGVSQNPRHKITKRGQNVTFRCDPISEHNRLYWYRQTLGQGPEFLTYFQNEAQLEKSRLLSDRFSAERPKGSFSTLEIQRTEQGDSAMYLCASSLSGTWTGELFFGEGSRLTVL.

This clone was found a few times. The V call is TRBV6-1, the J call TRBJ1-2; possibly TRBD1 for D (6 bases). From germline, CDR1 is MNHNS and CDR2 SASEGT. The CDR3 runs to 15 residues. The V end was cut by 1 base, the J end by 4 bases, with 13 bases between. CDR3 sequence reads: CASSEGTVSIYGYTF. The CDR3 DNA sequence: TGTGCCAGCAGTGAAGGGACAGTATCCATCTATGGCTACACCTTC.

This clone has just one count. The chain carries TRBV9 and TRBJ2-1; perhaps TRBD2 as D (5 bases). This CDR3 is built from 16 residues. V was shortened by 0 bases and J by 5 bases, with 15 bases between the two germline ends. Looked up from germline, CDR1 is SGDLS and CDR2 is YYNGEE. The CDR3 DNA sequence: TGTGCCAGCAGCGTAGATCTGCGGGTGGGCCACAATGAGCAGTTCTTC. This translates into CASSVDLRVGHNEQFF.

The gene calls are TRBV24-1 and TRBJ2-5; 9 bases line up with TRBD2. Unmatched junction bases numbered 4, after V lost 6 bases and J lost 3 bases. Germline V lookup: CDR1 KGHDR, CDR2 SFDVKD. The CDR3 length is 14 residues. CDR3: CATSPRGGEETQYF. The CDR3 DNA reads TGTGCCACCAGTCCGCGGGGGGGCGAAGAGACCCAGTACTTC.

The chain links TRBV7-9 to TRBJ1-4, with D maybe TRBD1 (6 bases). This CDR3 has 16 amino acids. V shed 0 bases and J shed 0 bases, with 8 bases lying between them. Germline V lookup: CDR1 SEHNR, CDR2 FQNEAQ (reference sequence). CDR3 loop: CASSLARTATNEKLFF. DNA of the CDR3: TGTGCCAGCAGCTTAGCTCGGACAGCAACTAATGAAAAACTGTTTTTT.

The rearrangement uses TRBV5-8 and TRBJ2-1; TRBD2 might be the D (5 bases). V was clipped by 4 bases and J by 6 bases, with 20 bases between them. The germline gives CDR1 SGHTS, CDR2 YDEGEE. The CDR3 has 16 amino acids. The DNA of the CDR3 is TGTGCCAGCAGCGTAACGAGGACCCCCGGAGGCAATGAGCAGTTCTTC. Translation gives CASSVTRTPGGNEQFF.

V gene TRBV24-1 combines with J gene TRBJ2-7, with TRBD1 identical over 9 bases. This CDR3 region has 13 residues. V gave up 5 bases and J gave up 6 bases; unmatched junction bases: 4. Germline values: CDR1 KGHDR, CDR2 SFDVKD. CDR3 protein: CATSGDRVCEQYV. The CDR3 region has the DNA TGTGCCACCAGTGGGGACAGGGTATGCGAGCAGTACGTC.

This clone turned up a few times. The CDR3 DNA follows: TGTGCCAGTAGTGAGGCAACGCCGGCGGGAAAACTGTTTTTT. It is translated as CASSEATPAGKLFF. The rearrangement links TRBV19 to TRBJ1-4; D call uncertain. Germline CDR1 reads LNHDA; CDR2 reads SQIVND (reference sequence). This CDR3 region has 14 residues. Trimming stripped 5 bases from V and 10 bases from J, with 17 bases between.

The chain recombines TRBV7-2 with TRBJ2-7; D gene unclear. CDR1 is SGHTA, CDR2 FQGNSA, per germline. CDR3 size: 12 residues. Trimming took 5 bases from V and 6 from J, leaving 11 bases between them. The chain's CDR3 is CASSAPIVEQYF. CDR3 bases: TGTGCCAGCAGCGCACCAATAGTCGAGCAGTACTTC.

This clone turned up a few times. This rearrangement joins TRBV5-1 to TRBJ2-3, with D perhaps matching TRBD2 (6 bases). The CDR3 length is 16 residues. Germline CDR1 SGHRS, CDR2 YFSETQ. Trimming took off 5 bases at V and 3 bases at J, with 19 bases between the two ends. CDR3 coding DNA: TGCGCCAGCAGTAAGGGAGGAACCCACGGGACAGATACGCAGTATTTT. Translated: CASSKGGTHGTDTQYF.

The chain couples TRBV4-2 to TRBJ2-5; D not certain. CDR1 is LGHNA and CDR2 is YNFKEQ in the germline V gene. Between the trimmed V and J ends, which lost 1 base and 5 bases, there was a span of 11 bases. This CDR3 comprises 14 residues. The CDR3 coding sequence is TGTGCCAGCAGCCAAGGCCCTAGTGAGGAGACCCAGTACTTC. It is translated as CASSQGPSEETQYF.

The rearrangement joins TRBV7-9 to TRBJ1-4; D is possibly TRBD1 (6 bases). Trimming pared 11 bases from V and 1 base from J, leaving 17 bases between. CDR3 length equals 15 residues. In germline, CDR1 is SEHNR, CDR2 FQNEAQ (reference sequence). CDR3 protein: CAGSWGQGTNEKLFF. CDR3 coding DNA: TGTGCCGGATCGTGGGGGCAGGGAACTAATGAAAAACTGTTTTTT.

The chain couples TRBV4-1 to TRBJ2-3; TRBD1 matches 9 bases. Germline CDR1 is MGHRA and CDR2 is YSYEKL. The CDR3 is 17 residues long. Trimming cost V 0 bases and J 5 bases; bases outside gene matches: 9. In DNA form, the CDR3 reads TGCGCCAGCAGCCAAGACGGTAACAGGGGGCGTTTAGATACGCAGTATTTT. Protein product: CASSQDGNRGRLDTQYF.

The CDR3, as DNA: TGTGCCAGCAGTGGGGGGACAGGGTTCGGCACTGAAGCTTTCTTT. Protein sequence: CASSGGTGFGTEAFF. The rearrangement links TRBV27 to TRBJ1-1, with 9 bases that match TRBD1. J gave up 4 bases and V 5 bases, and 8 bases lay outside the gene matches. Germline V gene lookup returns CDR1 MNHEY and CDR2 SMNVEV (reference sequence). The CDR3 sequence is 15 residues long.

The V and J genes are TRBV6-1 and TRBJ1-2; no clear D gene. This CDR3 is 14 amino acids long. CDR1 and CDR2 from the germline V gene are MNHNS and SASEGT. Trimming removed 1 base from V and 3 bases from J, with 9 bases in between. Here the CDR3 reads CASSEGYGDYGYTF. DNA of the CDR3: TGTGCCAGCAGTGAAGGCTACGGAGACTATGGCTACACCTTC.

This chain joins TRBV29-1 and TRBJ2-5; the D gene is possibly TRBD2 (6 bases). The CDR3 runs to 13 residues. V lost 5 bases, J lost 7 bases, and 17 bases lay in between. Germline V gives CDR1 SQVTM, CDR2 ANQGSEA. For the CDR3, the DNA is TGCAGCGTTTCAGCGGGTCTCCAGGGGACCCAGTACTTC. This sequence encodes CSVSAGLQGTQYF.

The table lists this clone with a few counts. The chain joins TRBV11-2 to TRBJ1-1; D might be TRBD1 (5 bases). Per germline, CDR1 SGHAT and CDR2 FQNNGV. The CDR3 extends over 15 amino acids. V was trimmed by 3 bases and J by 1 base, leaving 12 bases between them. CDR3 sequence reads: CASSFRGESNTEAFF. CDR3 coding DNA: TGTGCCAGCAGCTTTCGGGGGGAATCGAACACTGAAGCTTTCTTT.